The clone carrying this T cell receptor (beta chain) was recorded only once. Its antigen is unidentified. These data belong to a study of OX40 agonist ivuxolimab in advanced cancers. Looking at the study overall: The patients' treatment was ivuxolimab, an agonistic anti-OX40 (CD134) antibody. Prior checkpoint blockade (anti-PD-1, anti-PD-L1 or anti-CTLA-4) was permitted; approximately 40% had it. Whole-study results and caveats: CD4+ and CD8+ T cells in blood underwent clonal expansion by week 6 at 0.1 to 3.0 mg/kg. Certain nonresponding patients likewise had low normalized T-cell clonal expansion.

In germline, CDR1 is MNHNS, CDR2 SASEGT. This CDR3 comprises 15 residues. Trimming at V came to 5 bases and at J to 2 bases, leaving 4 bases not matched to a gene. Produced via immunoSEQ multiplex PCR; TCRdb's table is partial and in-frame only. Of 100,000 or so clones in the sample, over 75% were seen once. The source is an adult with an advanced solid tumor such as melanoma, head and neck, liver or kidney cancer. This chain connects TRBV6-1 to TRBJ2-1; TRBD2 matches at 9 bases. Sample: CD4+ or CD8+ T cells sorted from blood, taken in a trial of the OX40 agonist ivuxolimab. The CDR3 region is CASSLAGAAYNEQFF. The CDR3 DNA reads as TGTGCCAGCAGTTTAGCGGGAGCTGCCTACAATGAGCAGTTCTTC.